Listed below are T cell receptor beta chains from one sample, sequenced in a study of blood T cells in healthy people across ages. TCRdb independently ran MiXCR on the 5' RACE reads; one entry per CDR3 protein. The top ten hold roughly 19% of the sample, which has hundreds of thousands of distinct CDR3 sequences, about 40% seen once. The source material was blood. The receptors were sampled from a woman aged 55-69 years in good health. Both conserved end residues are part of each CDR3. Each record gives: D gene, clone size, V gene, CDR3 protein. A D gene is named only where the DNA matches it firmly. The size of a clone is reported for some rows only, either as once, few or many, or as a class for expanded clones.

D gene: .
clone size: .
V gene: TRBV11-2
CDR3 protein: CASSAGPPNEQYF

D gene: .
clone size: .
V gene: TRBV5-1
CDR3 protein: CAGSRPGEHEQYF

D gene: .
clone size: .
V gene: TRBV20-1
CDR3 protein: CSARLGRRTQYF

D gene: TRBD2
clone size: few
V gene: TRBV18
CDR3 protein: CASSPPGLGQETQYF

D gene: .
clone size: few
V gene: TRBV27
CDR3 protein: CASSLEYSGANVLTF

D gene: .
clone size: .
V gene: TRBV20-1
CDR3 protein: CSVYHASSYEQYF

D gene: .
clone size: .
V gene: TRBV3-1
CDR3 protein: CASSQDPAVQYF

D gene: .
clone size: few
V gene: TRBV6-5
CDR3 protein: CASSRDNHGYGYTF

D gene: TRBD1
clone size: .
V gene: TRBV18
CDR3 protein: CASSQDRKVLDTQYF

D gene: .
clone size: .
V gene: TRBV7-9
CDR3 protein: CLIGGASTEAFF

D gene: .
clone size: .
V gene: TRBV2
CDR3 protein: CASSDPTGYTEAFF

D gene: TRBD1
clone size: many
V gene: TRBV6-5
CDR3 protein: CATQTGTGLTQYF

D gene: .
clone size: few
V gene: TRBV24-1
CDR3 protein: CATSEGGGSGANVLTF

D gene: TRBD2
clone size: .
V gene: TRBV10-2
CDR3 protein: CASSFSGSTDAQYF

D gene: TRBD1
clone size: .
V gene: TRBV28
CDR3 protein: CASTVRTGKETQYF

D gene: .
clone size: few
V gene: TRBV12-3/TRBV12-4
CDR3 protein: CASSLSTGVYEQYF

D gene: TRBD2
clone size: .
V gene: TRBV20-1
CDR3 protein: CSAIPGLAGGEQFF

D gene: .
clone size: few
V gene: TRBV11-1
CDR3 protein: CASSDTEQGGNGYTF

D gene: TRBD1
clone size: .
V gene: TRBV12-3/TRBV12-4
CDR3 protein: CASTKDRVDEQYF

D gene: TRBD2
clone size: few
V gene: TRBV20-1
CDR3 protein: CSAPTSGRARGNEQFF

D gene: .
clone size: .
V gene: TRBV5-1
CDR3 protein: CASSLAVENYNEQFF

D gene: .
clone size: .
V gene: TRBV27
CDR3 protein: CASSSSNWRDIINEQFF

D gene: .
clone size: many
V gene: TRBV6-2/TRBV6-3
CDR3 protein: CASSRGSSQETQYF

D gene: TRBD1
clone size: .
V gene: TRBV19
CDR3 protein: CASSRIPGTGSGEQYF

D gene: .
clone size: few
V gene: TRBV27
CDR3 protein: CASSLRGGAGQETQYF

D gene: .
clone size: many
V gene: TRBV29-1
CDR3 protein: CSVVSDSNQPQHF

D gene: TRBD2
clone size: .
V gene: TRBV27
CDR3 protein: CASSPIGTSGSADTQYF

D gene: TRBD2
clone size: .
V gene: TRBV10-1
CDR3 protein: CASSDPQDSGGADEQYF

D gene: TRBD1
clone size: .
V gene: TRBV29-1
CDR3 protein: CSVVILGQRYF

D gene: TRBD1
clone size: .
V gene: TRBV20-1
CDR3 protein: CSASRTGVTYEQFF

D gene: .
clone size: .
V gene: TRBV6-5
CDR3 protein: CASRQSQGNSNQPQHF

D gene: .
clone size: .
V gene: TRBV20-1
CDR3 protein: CSARRDGDYGYTF

D gene: .
clone size: many
V gene: TRBV9
CDR3 protein: CASSVIGGRQFF

D gene: .
clone size: .
V gene: TRBV5-1
CDR3 protein: CASSSGTAEETQYF

D gene: TRBD2
clone size: few
V gene: TRBV7-2
CDR3 protein: CASSSSLAGTNTGELFF

D gene: .
clone size: few
V gene: TRBV20-1
CDR3 protein: CSALRSGLNNNSPLHF

D gene: TRBD2
clone size: .
V gene: TRBV3-1
CDR3 protein: CASSRRLAGGLETRYF

D gene: TRBD1
clone size: few
V gene: TRBV13
CDR3 protein: CASSLLGGNVTFF

D gene: .
clone size: .
V gene: TRBV7-2
CDR3 protein: CASSFDIAYGYTF

D gene: TRBD1
clone size: .
V gene: TRBV5-1
CDR3 protein: CASSVDRGSNTEAFF

D gene: .
clone size: .
V gene: TRBV2
CDR3 protein: CASRPREAKNIQNF